This entry lists 16 T cell receptor beta chains sequenced from one sample in a study of cytotoxic CD8 clonotypes in ibrutinib-treated CLL. Clones were read by immunoSEQ multiplex PCR, and TCRdb kept only the in-frame ones, dropping some. The table has 9,000 to 13,000 clones, 75% to 85% seen once. The sample consisted of PBMCs, taken at disease progression, from a patient treated with ibrutinib. These TCRs come from a human donor with chronic lymphocytic leukemia.

The V gene is TRBV7-9, the J gene TRBJ1-2; D unresolved. Germline-derived CDR1 and CDR2 are SEHNR and FQNEAQ (reference sequence). The CDR3 loop spans 13 amino acids. V gave up 5 bases and J gave up 7 bases, with 14 bases separating them. The CDR3 bases are TGTGCCAGCAGCAGCAGTCTAAAGAGTGGCTACACCTTC. This gives the protein CASSSSLKSGYTF. Filled out from reference TRBV7-9 and TRBJ1-2, the complete variable domain reads DTGVSQNPRHKITKRGQNVTFRCDPISEHNRLYWYRQTLGQGPEFLTYFQNEAQLEKSRLLSDRFSAERPKGSFSTLEIQRTEQGDSAMYLCASSSSLKSGYTFGSGTRLTVV.

A single count supports this clone. The chain carries TRBV2 and TRBJ1-4; D is undetermined. Trimming left V 5 bases short and J 14 bases short, with 18 bases between. Germline loops: CDR1 SNHLY, CDR2 FYNNEI. The CDR3 loop spans 13 amino acids. The chain's CDR3 is CASSSLHGDGLFF. As DNA, the CDR3 is TGTGCCAGCAGTTCCCTCCACGGAGACGGGCTGTTTTTT. The full variable domain, with the rest looked up from reference TRBV2 and TRBJ1-4, is EPEVTQTPSHQVTQMGQEVILRCVPISNHLYFYWYRQILGQKVEFLVSFYNNEISEKSEIFDDQFSVERPDGSNFTLKIRSTKLEDSAMYFCASSSLHGDGLFFGSGTQLSVL.

In DNA, the CDR3 is TGCGCCAGCAGCTCGGGATCAGGGGGACCCCTCCACTTT. Translation: CASSSGSGGPLHF. V and J are TRBV5-1 and TRBJ1-6; 7 nucleotides align to TRBD1. This CDR3 spans 13 amino acids. The V gene end was trimmed by 3 bases and the J gene end by 12 bases; junction bases not matched to a gene: 6. Germline values: CDR1 SGHRS, CDR2 YFSETQ.

This clone has only a few counts. V gene TRBV6-5 combines with J gene TRBJ1-1, with D possibly matching TRBD1 (6 bases). The CDR3 runs 14 residues. The V end lost 5 bases, the J end lost 6 bases, and 16 bases lay between the germline ends. Germline V gene sequence: CDR1 MNHEY, CDR2 SVGAGI. CDR3 nucleotide sequence: TGTGCCAGCAGTAGCGGACAGCTTCTCGCTGAAGCTTTCTTT. Protein: CASSSGQLLAEAFF.

This clone showed up just once. The chain carries TRBV5-4 and TRBJ2-7; 13 positions match TRBD2. The germline V gene has CDR1 SGHNT and CDR2 YYREEE (reference sequence). CDR3 length: 15 amino acids. Unmatched junction bases numbered 4, after V lost 4 bases and J lost 3 bases. The CDR3 coding sequence is TGTGCCAGCAGCGTGGGACTAGCGGGAAACTACGAGCAGTACTTC. This codes for CASSVGLAGNYEQYF.

This rearrangement joins TRBV5-6 to TRBJ1-1, with D possibly matching TRBD1 (5 bases). Germline V lookup: CDR1 SGHDT, CDR2 YYEEEE. Trimming shortened V by 4 bases and J by 10 bases, and 23 bases separated the two germline ends. The CDR3 extends over 15 amino acids. The CDR3 sequence: CASSLDSTVSKVAFF. The CDR3 DNA is TGTGCCAGCAGCCTTGACAGTACCGTTTCTAAGGTAGCTTTCTTT.

CDR3 nucleotide sequence: TGTGCCAGCAGCTCGGATGGGGGGACCTATGGCTACACCTTC. Protein product: CASSSDGGTYGYTF. The genes are TRBV5-4 and TRBJ1-2; the D gene is possibly TRBD1 (5 bases). V lost 3 bases and J lost 4, with 13 bases in between. The germline V gene encodes CDR1 SGHNT and CDR2 YYREEE (reference sequence). This CDR3 spans 14 amino acids.

The chain couples TRBV7-2 to TRBJ1-1; D remains ambiguous. The CDR3 contains 13 residues. Trimming left V 5 bases short and J 1 base short, with 8 bases between. Looked up from germline, CDR1 is SGHTA and CDR2 is FQGNSA. The CDR3 DNA follows: TGTGCCAGCAGCCTTAAGGCGAACACTGAAGCTTTCTTT. It yields the protein CASSLKANTEAFF.

This clone was picked up one time. The chain links TRBV4-2 to TRBJ2-1; 8 nucleotides align to TRBD2. The V segment lost 5 bases and the J segment 0 bases; nucleotides outside the gene matches: 9. The CDR3 loop spans 17 amino acids. Germline CDR1 and CDR2: LGHNA and YNFKEQ. The CDR3 loop reads CASSTPGGASSYNEQFF. CDR3 sequence (DNA): TGTGCCAGCAGCACCCCGGGGGGGGCTAGCTCCTACAATGAGCAGTTCTTC.

The chain combines TRBV6-6 with TRBJ2-2, with D perhaps matching TRBD1 or TRBD2 (5 bases each). The germline CDR1 and CDR2 sequences are MNHNY and SVGAGI (reference sequence). CDR3 length: 15 amino acids. The V gene lost 5 bases and the J gene lost 1 base, with 11 bases spanning the gap. This chain's CDR3 is CASSRTGGNTGELFF. The CDR3 DNA is TGTGCCAGCAGTCGCACAGGAGGGAACACCGGGGAGCTGTTTTTT.

The chain combines TRBV21-1 with TRBJ2-7; the table's D gene call, TRBD1, was not cross checked with the DNA. TRBV21-1 is a listed pseudogene. The CDR3 runs 15 residues. The CDR3 protein is CASSKGAGTAYEQYF. CDR3 coding DNA: TGTGCCAGCAGCAAAGGGGCCGGGACAGCTTACGAGCAGTACTTC.

This chain connects TRBV20-1 to TRBJ2-5; D gene unclear. This CDR3 region has 11 residues. CDR1 is DFQATT and CDR2 is SNEGSKA in the germline V gene (reference sequence). The CDR3: CSAGLQETQYF. In DNA, the CDR3 is TGCAGCGCTGGATTACAAGAGACCCAGTACTTC.

This chain joins TRBV9 and TRBJ1-1, with D possibly being TRBD1 (5 bases). CDR3 length: 14 residues. Germline V gene lookup returns CDR1 SGDLS and CDR2 YYNGEE. Trimming removed 2 bases at V and 4 bases at J, with 12 bases between. This chain's CDR3 is CASSVGGGGTEAFF. The DNA for the CDR3 is TGTGCCAGCAGCGTGGGGGGTGGAGGCACTGAAGCTTTCTTT.

This chain links TRBV27 with TRBJ2-3; 12 bases line up with TRBD2. The CDR3 runs 15 residues. Germline lookup yields CDR1 MNHEY and CDR2 SMNVEV (reference sequence). With V trimmed by 3 bases and J by 3 bases, 1 base remained unmatched. This CDR3 reads CASSFLAGGTDTQYF. The CDR3 DNA follows: TGTGCCAGCAGTTTCCTAGCGGGAGGGACAGATACGCAGTATTTT.

This clone has more than one count but fewer than ten. The V and J genes are TRBV2 and TRBJ1-1; D is uncertain. Trimming shortened V by 6 bases and J by 1 base, and 9 bases separated the two germline ends. The CDR3 has 13 residues. Germline V lookup: CDR1 SNHLY, CDR2 FYNNEI. This CDR3 reads CASRARSNTEAFF. The CDR3, as DNA: TGTGCCAGCAGAGCAAGATCGAACACTGAAGCTTTCTTT.

The chain recombines TRBV27 with TRBJ2-5; 13 bases align to TRBD2. The CDR3 sequence is 17 residues long. Trimming at V came to 4 bases and at J to 5 bases, leaving 10 bases not matched to a gene. CDR1 and CDR2 from the germline V gene are MNHEY and SMNVEV (reference sequence). The CDR3 DNA follows: TGTGCCAGCAGTTACAGGGGTGGACTAGCGGGGGTGGAGACCCAGTACTTC. This gives the protein CASSYRGGLAGVETQYF.